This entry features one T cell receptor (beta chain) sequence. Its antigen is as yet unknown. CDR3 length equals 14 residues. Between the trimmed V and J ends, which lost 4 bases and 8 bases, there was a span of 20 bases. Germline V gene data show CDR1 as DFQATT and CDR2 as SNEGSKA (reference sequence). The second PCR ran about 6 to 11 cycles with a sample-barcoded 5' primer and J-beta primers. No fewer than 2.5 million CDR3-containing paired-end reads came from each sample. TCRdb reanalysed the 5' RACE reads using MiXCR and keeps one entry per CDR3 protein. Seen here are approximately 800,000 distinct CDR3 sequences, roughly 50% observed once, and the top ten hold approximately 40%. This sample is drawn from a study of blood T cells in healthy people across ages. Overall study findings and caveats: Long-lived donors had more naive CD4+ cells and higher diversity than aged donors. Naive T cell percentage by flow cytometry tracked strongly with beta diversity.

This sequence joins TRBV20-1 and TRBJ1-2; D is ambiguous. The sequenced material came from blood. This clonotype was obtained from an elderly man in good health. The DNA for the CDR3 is TGCAGTGCTACGCGGGGAGGCGTGTCGCAGGGCTACACCTTC. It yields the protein CSATRGGVSQGYTF.